This is a list of T cell receptor beta chains from one sample in a study of cytomegalovirus exposure and HLA in healthy donors. Assay used: immunoSEQ multiplex PCR; TCRdb lists only in-frame clones, some missing. The sample holds around 55,000 clones; 80% to 95% are singletons and the top ten take 3% to 3.5%. Sequenced input: PBMCs. These receptors were taken from a man younger than 30 in good health and CMV-seronegative. Both conserved end residues are part of each CDR3. The D gene is left open where the match is weak. Expanded clones get a size class; other rows say once, few or many, or leave the size out.

TRBJ2-3 TRBV7-2 TRBD2 NA CASNLSGGSTDTQYF TGTGCCAGCAACCTCTCGGGAGGGAGCACAGATACGCAGTATTTT
TRBJ2-2 TRBV11-2 TRBD1 NA CASTRTGNTGELFF TGTGCCAGCACCCGGACAGGGAACACCGGGGAGCTGTTTTTT
TRBJ2-6 TRBV5-5 NA NA CASSLMTGANVLTF TGTGCCAGCAGCTTAATGACAGGGGCCAACGTCCTGACTTTC
TRBJ2-1 TRBV19 TRBD2 NA CASRARPFGTSGHYEQFF TGTGCCAGTAGGGCTAGGCCCTTCGGGACTAGCGGGCATTACGAGCAGTTCTTC
TRBJ2-3 TRBV18 NA few CASSPPRSIDTQYF TGTGCCAGCTCACCACCTCGGTCGATAGATACGCAGTATTTT
TRBJ1-3 TRBV5-1 NA NA CASSLDGRAGNTIYF TGCGCCAGCAGCTTGGATGGCAGGGCTGGAAACACCATATATTTT
TRBJ2-5 TRBV2 TRBD2 few CASSEANPSGGETQYF TGTGCCAGCAGTGAAGCCAATCCTAGCGGCGGTGAGACCCAGTACTTC
TRBJ2-5 TRBV19 TRBD2 NA CASSITAGGMDEETQYF TGTGCCAGTAGTATCACGGCGGGGGGAATGGATGAGGAGACCCAGTACTTC
TRBJ2-5 TRBV6-5 NA NA CASSYPREGETQYF TGTGCCAGCAGTTACCCCAGAGAGGGTGAGACCCAGTACTTC
TRBJ2-3 TRBV5-1 NA NA CASSLNQGRGTDTQYF TGCGCCAGCAGCCTCAATCAGGGTCGTGGCACAGATACGCAGTATTTT
TRBJ1-1 TRBV28 TRBD1 once CASSSVRGLNTEAFF TGTGCCAGCAGTTCTGTAAGGGGGCTTAACACTGAAGCTTTCTTT
TRBJ2-2 TRBV7-3 NA NA CASSPQGFGELFF TGTGCCAGCAGCCCACAGGGTTTCGGGGAGCTGTTTTTT
TRBJ2-1 TRBV2 NA NA CASSENIEQFF TGTGCCAGCAGTGAGAACATAGAGCAGTTCTTC
TRBJ2-6 TRBV18 NA NA CASSLVDSGANVLTF TGTGCCAGCTCACTTGTAGACTCTGGGGCCAACGTCCTGACTTTC
TRBJ2-3 TRBV28 NA NA CASTGGDTDTQYF TGTGCCAGCACCGGCGGGGACACAGATACGCAGTATTTT
TRBJ1-5 TRBV2 NA NA CASKLSGTPLGPQHF TGTGCCAGCAAATTGTCCGGGACACCCTTAGGGCCCCAGCATTTT
TRBJ2-5 TRBV12-2 NA NA CASRLARDSEYQETQYF TGTGCAAGTCGCTTAGCTAGGGACAGCGAGTACCAAGAGACCCAGTACTTC
TRBJ1-4 TRBV28 TRBD1 NA CASTPAGRGLEKLFF TGTGCCAGCACCCCGGCGGGCAGGGGGCTTGAAAAACTGTTTTTT
TRBJ1-5 TRBV19 TRBD1 NA CASSIVQGAFQPQHF TGTGCCAGTAGTATAGTCCAGGGGGCGTTTCAGCCCCAGCATTTT
TRBJ2-2 TRBV7-9 TRBD2 NA CASSSSGSRNGELFF TGTGCCAGCAGTTCTAGCGGGAGCCGGAACGGGGAGCTGTTTTTT
TRBJ2-1 TRBV11-2 TRBD2 NA CASSNRAGGPLDEQFF TGTGCCAGCAGCAATAGAGCGGGAGGGCCTTTGGATGAGCAGTTCTTC
TRBJ2-1 TRBV5-4 NA few CASSLGRGAGSYNEQFF TGTGCCAGCAGCTTGGGCCGGGGAGCGGGTAGCTACAATGAGCAGTTCTTC
TRBJ2-1 TRBV7-8 NA NA CASSPGLNTRYNEQFF TGTGCCAGCAGCCCCGGACTAAATACCCGTTACAATGAGCAGTTCTTC
TRBJ2-5 TRBV11-2 TRBD1 NA CASSLDGAGGRRAKTQYF TGTGCCAGCAGCTTAGATGGGGCAGGGGGCCGGCGTGCGAAGACCCAGTACTTC
TRBJ2-1 TRBV4-2 TRBD2 NA CASSQVGTSAYNEQFF TGTGCCAGCAGCCAGGTTGGGACTAGCGCATACAATGAGCAGTTCTTC
TRBJ2-7 TRBV27 NA NA CASSLQGKEAYEQYF TGTGCCAGCAGTTTACAGGGGAAGGAGGCCTACGAGCAGTACTTC